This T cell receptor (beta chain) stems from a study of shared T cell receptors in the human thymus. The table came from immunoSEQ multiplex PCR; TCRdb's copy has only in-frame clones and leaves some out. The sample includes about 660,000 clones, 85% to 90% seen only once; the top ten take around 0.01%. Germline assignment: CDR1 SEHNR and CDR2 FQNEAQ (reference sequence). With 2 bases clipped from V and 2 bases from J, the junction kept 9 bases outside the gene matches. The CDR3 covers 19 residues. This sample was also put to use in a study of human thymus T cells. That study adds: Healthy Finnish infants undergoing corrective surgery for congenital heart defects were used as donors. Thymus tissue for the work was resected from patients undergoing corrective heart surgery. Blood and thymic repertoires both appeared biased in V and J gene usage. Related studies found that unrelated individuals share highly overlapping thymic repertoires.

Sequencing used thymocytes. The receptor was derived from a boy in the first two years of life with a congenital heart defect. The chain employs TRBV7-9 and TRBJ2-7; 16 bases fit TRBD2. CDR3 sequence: CASSLLVGTSGRVPYEQYF. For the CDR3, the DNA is TGTGCCAGCAGCTTACTTGTCGGGACTAGCGGGAGGGTCCCCTACGAGCAGTACTTC.